This T cell receptor (beta chain) comes out of a study of blood T cell repertoires in COVID-19. Turning to the study itself: PBMCs, B-cell-depleted T cells, or T cells provided the cDNA or gDNA that made up the material.

Original analysis: It was from reference gene primer amplification that nucleated cell counts were estimated. Sequencing used immunoSEQ multiplex PCR; TCRdb keeps in-frame clones, though not all of them. The V and J calls and clone size come from that table; D and trimming were worked out from the DNA. The sample lists about 130,000 clones, just under 85% seen once, with 3% to 3.5% in the top ten. Germline V gives CDR1 SGHVS, CDR2 FQNEAQ. This CDR3 comprises 12 residues. V lost 8 bases and J lost 10; bases outside the gene matches: 8. This clonotype originated in a woman aged 80 or over with acute or convalescent COVID-19. The material sequenced was peripheral blood. The rearrangement joins TRBV7-8 to TRBJ1-5, with 7 bases fitting TRBD1. CDR3 loop: CASAQGGNPQHF. In DNA, the CDR3 is TGTGCCAGCGCCCAGGGGGGCAACCCCCAGCATTTT.